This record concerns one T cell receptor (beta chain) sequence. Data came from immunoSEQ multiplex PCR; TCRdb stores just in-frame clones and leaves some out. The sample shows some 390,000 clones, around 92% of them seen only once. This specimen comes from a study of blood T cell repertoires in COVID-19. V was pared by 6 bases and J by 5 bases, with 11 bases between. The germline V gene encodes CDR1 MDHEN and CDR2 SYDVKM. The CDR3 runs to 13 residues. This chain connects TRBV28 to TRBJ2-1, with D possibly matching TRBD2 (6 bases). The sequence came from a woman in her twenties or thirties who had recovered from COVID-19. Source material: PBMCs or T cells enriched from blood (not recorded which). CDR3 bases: TGTGCCAGCAGGGGGACTCTCAACAATGAGCAGTTCTTC. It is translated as CASRGTLNNEQFF.